A selection of T cell receptor beta chains follows, all from one sample in a study of early T cells in non-severe SARS-CoV-2 infection. From the 5' RACE reads, TCRdb called clonotypes with MiXCR, one entry per CDR3 protein. Of about 80,000 distinct CDR3 sequences in the sample, around 12% were seen once. Sequenced here: whole blood, sampled at baseline. The receptor set was obtained from an adult who was a healthcare worker with PCR-confirmed SARS-CoV-2 infection or an uninfected control (not recorded which). The donor label of this sample is uncertain. Both conserved end residues are part of each CDR3. Each record gives: CDR3 DNA, CDR3 protein, CDR3 length, V gene, clone size, J gene, D gene. The D gene is left open where the match is weak. Clone size is stated in some rows and not others, as once, few, many or a class when expanded.

CDR3 DNA: TGCGCCAGCAGCCCAAGCAAGGACCCGTTCGAAGGAAAACTGTTTTTT
CDR3 protein: CASSPSKDPFEGKLFF
CDR3 length: 16
V gene: TRBV4-3
clone size: few
J gene: TRBJ1-4
D gene: -

CDR3 DNA: TGCAGCGTTCGGGGCTCTGGGGCCAACGTCCTGACTTTC
CDR3 protein: CSVRGSGANVLTF
CDR3 length: 13
V gene: TRBV29-1
clone size: many
J gene: TRBJ2-6
D gene: -

CDR3 DNA: TGTGCCAGCAGTCTGACAGGGGTCACTGAAGCTTTCTTT
CDR3 protein: CASSLTGVTEAFF
CDR3 length: 13
V gene: TRBV12-3/TRBV12-4
clone size: many
J gene: TRBJ1-1
D gene: TRBD1

CDR3 DNA: TGTGCCAGCAGCCCCTGGAGAGCTCCATACTCTGGAAACACCATATATTTT
CDR3 protein: CASSPWRAPYSGNTIYF
CDR3 length: 17
V gene: TRBV7-8
clone size: -
J gene: TRBJ1-3
D gene: -

CDR3 DNA: TGTGCCAGCAGCCGGCGGACTAGCGGGGGTGGAGGCACAGATACGCAGTATTTT
CDR3 protein: CASSRRTSGGGGTDTQYF
CDR3 length: 18
V gene: TRBV7-2
clone size: few
J gene: TRBJ2-3
D gene: TRBD2

CDR3 DNA: TGCGCCAGCAGCCAAGATCGTGCAGGCTCCTACGAGCAGTACTTC
CDR3 protein: CASSQDRAGSYEQYF
CDR3 length: 15
V gene: TRBV4-1
clone size: -
J gene: TRBJ2-7
D gene: -

CDR3 DNA: TGCAGTGCTAGAGTCGGGGGGCGATCCTACGAGCAGTACTTC
CDR3 protein: CSARVGGRSYEQYF
CDR3 length: 14
V gene: TRBV20-1
clone size: -
J gene: TRBJ2-7
D gene: -

CDR3 DNA: TGTGCCATCAGTGGAGACGGGGCTGAAGCTTTCTTT
CDR3 protein: CAISGDGAEAFF
CDR3 length: 12
V gene: TRBV10-3
clone size: few
J gene: TRBJ1-1
D gene: -

CDR3 DNA: TGCGCCAGCAGCTTGGCCGTCGGGGAACCCGGGGAGCTGTTTTTT
CDR3 protein: CASSLAVGEPGELFF
CDR3 length: 15
V gene: TRBV5-1
clone size: -
J gene: TRBJ2-2
D gene: -

CDR3 DNA: TGTGCCAGCTCACCATTCTCCCCTAGCGGGGGAGCATACGAGCAGTACTTC
CDR3 protein: CASSPFSPSGGAYEQYF
CDR3 length: 17
V gene: TRBV18
clone size: few
J gene: TRBJ2-7
D gene: TRBD2

CDR3 DNA: TGTGCCAGTAGTATCCCCGGGACAGGGGCCCTCCAGCAGCCCCAGCATTTT
CDR3 protein: CASSIPGTGALQQPQHF
CDR3 length: 17
V gene: TRBV19
clone size: few
J gene: TRBJ1-5
D gene: TRBD1

CDR3 DNA: TGTGCCAGCAGCTTAGGGGTCGGGCCTACCTACGAGCAGTACTTC
CDR3 protein: CASSLGVGPTYEQYF
CDR3 length: 15
V gene: TRBV7-6
clone size: -
J gene: TRBJ2-7
D gene: -

CDR3 DNA: TGTGCCAGTAGTCAATCGCGGGCCCCCCCCTACAATGAGCAGTTCTTC
CDR3 protein: CASSQSRAPPYNEQFF
CDR3 length: 16
V gene: TRBV19
clone size: many
J gene: TRBJ2-1
D gene: -

CDR3 DNA: TGTGCCAGCAGTTTTCTGACAGGAGGAGAGACCCAGTACTTC
CDR3 protein: CASSFLTGGETQYF
CDR3 length: 14
V gene: TRBV6-6
clone size: few
J gene: TRBJ2-5
D gene: -

CDR3 DNA: TGTGCCAGTAGTGCGAATAGCGGGAGTGAGCAGTTCTTC
CDR3 protein: CASSANSGSEQFF
CDR3 length: 13
V gene: TRBV19
clone size: -
J gene: TRBJ2-1
D gene: TRBD2

CDR3 DNA: TGTGCCAGCAGCCCCCAGGGGTCAGCCGCAGGAAGCACAGATACGCAGTATTTT
CDR3 protein: CASSPQGSAAGSTDTQYF
CDR3 length: 18
V gene: TRBV13
clone size: few
J gene: TRBJ2-3
D gene: -

CDR3 DNA: TGTGCCAGCAGGCGTACAGGGCTTACTGAAGCTTTCTTT
CDR3 protein: CASRRTGLTEAFF
CDR3 length: 13
V gene: TRBV12-3/TRBV12-4
clone size: few
J gene: TRBJ1-1
D gene: -

CDR3 DNA: TGTGCCACCAGTGATTCCCGGGGCTACGAGCAGTACTTC
CDR3 protein: CATSDSRGYEQYF
CDR3 length: 13
V gene: TRBV24-1
clone size: few
J gene: TRBJ2-7
D gene: -

CDR3 DNA: TGTGCCAGCAGCTTAGACAGCCTTATCGGCTACACCTTC
CDR3 protein: CASSLDSLIGYTF
CDR3 length: 13
V gene: TRBV7-2
clone size: -
J gene: TRBJ1-2
D gene: -

CDR3 DNA: TGCAGTGCCGAATCCGGGACGGATGTCAGTGAGCAGTTCTTC
CDR3 protein: CSAESGTDVSEQFF
CDR3 length: 14
V gene: TRBV20-1
clone size: few
J gene: TRBJ2-1
D gene: -

CDR3 DNA: TGTGCCAGCAGCTTACCCAGATCTGGGGCGTACGAGCAGTACTTC
CDR3 protein: CASSLPRSGAYEQYF
CDR3 length: 15
V gene: TRBV7-9
clone size: -
J gene: TRBJ2-7
D gene: -

CDR3 DNA: TGCAGTGCCAGTCCAGGGATGAACGAAAAACTGTTTTTT
CDR3 protein: CSASPGMNEKLFF
CDR3 length: 13
V gene: TRBV20-1
clone size: many
J gene: TRBJ1-4
D gene: -

CDR3 DNA: TGCGCCAGCAGCCCCACCGGGACAGGGGACACTGAAGCTTTCTTT
CDR3 protein: CASSPTGTGDTEAFF
CDR3 length: 15
V gene: TRBV5-1
clone size: many
J gene: TRBJ1-1
D gene: TRBD1